The 18 T cell receptor beta chains below were found in one sample sequenced in a study of regulatory T cells in long-lasting Graves disease. Libraries of TCR beta came from iRepertoire HTBI primers plus Arm-PCR of CDR3 regions. MiXCR, run by TCRdb on the multiplex PCR reads, gives a single entry per CDR3 protein. The sample has about 530,000 distinct CDR3 sequences; roughly 16% are singletons. As to time point: newly diagnosed GD, antithyroid drugs for less than 3 months. There was RNA extracted from PBMCs, and the TCR library was made from it. In addition, the sample was reused for a study of T cells in Graves' hyperthyroidism and ophthalmopathy.

Sequencing used peripheral blood mononuclear cells (PBMCs), obtained at new diagnosis, from a patient treated with antithyroid drugs. These receptors were taken from a woman aged 40-65 years with Graves disease.

The table lists this clonotype with many counts. The rearrangement links TRBV6-9 to TRBJ2-1, with D tentatively TRBD2 (7 bases). Germline-derived CDR1 and CDR2 are MNHGY and SVAAGI. The CDR3 covers 16 residues. V dropped 3 bases and J dropped 6 bases, with 18 bases sitting between them. The CDR3 nucleotides are TGTGCCAGCAGTTACAGAGCGCGGGGGCCGACCAATGAGCAGTTCTTC. It specifies CASSYRARGPTNEQFF.

The V gene is TRBV25-1, the J gene TRBJ1-5; 7 bases agree with TRBD1. The CDR3 has 14 residues. The germline V gene encodes CDR1 MGHDK and CDR2 SYGVNS. J was trimmed by 5 bases and V by 4 bases; bases with no gene match: 5. The CDR3 region has the DNA TGTGCCAGCAGTGCGCAGGGGGGAGATCAGCCCCAGCATTTT. Amino acids: CASSAQGGDQPQHF.

The chain couples TRBV28 to TRBJ2-7, with 7 nucleotides matching TRBD1. Unmatched junction bases numbered 11, after V lost 7 bases and J lost 5 bases. The CDR3 contains 14 residues. The germline gives CDR1 MDHEN, CDR2 SYDVKM. CDR3 amino acids: CASTSDRDNNEQYF. CDR3 nucleotides: TGTGCCAGCACCTCCGACAGGGACAACAACGAGCAGTACTTC.

In this sample, this clonotype turned up many times. The chain combines TRBV2 with TRBJ2-5, with TRBD1 matching over 9 bases. The V and J ends lost 7 bases and 2 bases, in that order; junction bases with no gene match: 2. The CDR3 is made up of 13 amino acids. CDR1 is SNHLY and CDR2 is FYNNEI in the germline V gene. This chain's CDR3 is CASTGTGQETQYF. The CDR3 coding sequence is TGTGCCAGCACGGGGACAGGGCAAGAGACCCAGTACTTC.

This clonotype showed up many times. The chain carries TRBV6-5 and TRBJ1-1; TRBD1 aligns across 7 bases. CDR3 size: 14 residues. Germline V gives CDR1 MNHEY, CDR2 SVGAGI. The ends lost 4 bases at V and 1 base at J; junction bases unmatched: 3. The CDR3 region has the DNA TGTGCCAGCAGTTCACAGGGGTGGAACACTGAAGCTTTCTTT. Translating gives CASSSQGWNTEAFF.

The chain carries TRBV29-1 and TRBJ1-2; D is undetermined. V was clipped by 0 bases and J by 1 base, with 9 bases between them. Germline lookup yields CDR1 SQVTM and CDR2 ANQGSEA. This CDR3 is 14 amino acids long. In DNA form, the CDR3 reads TGCAGCGTTGAAGATCGGGCGGGTAACTATGGCTACACCTTC. Its protein product is CSVEDRAGNYGYTF.

This chain uses TRBV30 with TRBJ2-7; 8 bases map to TRBD1. CDR1 and CDR2 (germline): GTSNPN, SVGIG (reference sequence). The CDR3 length is 14 residues. Trimming took 6 bases from V and 5 from J; bases not matched to a gene: 12. The CDR3 DNA reads as TGTGCCTGCAATGGGCAGGACAGGGTCCACGAGCAGTACTTC. Protein: CACNGQDRVHEQYF.

The chain couples TRBV20-1 to TRBJ1-3, with unresolved D. V lost 0 bases, J lost 2 bases, and 8 bases lay in between. CDR3 size: 14 residues. Germline V gives CDR1 DFQATT, CDR2 SNEGSKA (reference sequence). In DNA form, the CDR3 reads TGCAGTGCTAGAGATGGTTCGGCTGGAAACACCATATATTTT. It yields the protein CSARDGSAGNTIYF.

This clonotype was counted at least ten times. This chain connects TRBV5-1 to TRBJ2-1; D unresolved. This CDR3 comprises 11 residues. V dropped 0 bases and J dropped 13 bases, with 8 bases sitting between them. The germline V gene encodes CDR1 SGHRS and CDR2 YFSETQ. Here the CDR3 reads CASSLEQIQFF. The CDR3 bases are TGCGCCAGCAGCTTGGAGCAAATACAGTTCTTC.

With regard to this clonotype: A read error is likely, as this CDR3 ends without the conserved phenylalanine or tryptophan. The chain links TRBV6-2 or TRBV6-3 to TRBJ2-2; perhaps TRBD1 as D (7 bases). The V end was cut by 6 bases, the J end by 1 base, with 12 bases between. Germline V CDR1 and CDR2: MNHEY, SVGEGT. CDR3 length equals 15 residues. The CDR3 sequence: CASREGTVNTGELFL. CDR3 coding DNA: TGTGCCAGCAGGGAGGGGACAGTGAACACCGGGGAGCTGTTTCTT.

This clonotype turned up a few times. CDR3 region: CASMVPGGYEQYF. The CDR3, as DNA: TGTGCCAGCATGGTGCCCGGGGGCTACGAGCAGTACTTC. The V and J genes are TRBV6-1 and TRBJ2-7, with D tentatively TRBD2 (6 bases). V gave up 7 bases and J gave up 3 bases, with 13 bases separating them. The germline V gene encodes CDR1 MNHNS and CDR2 SASEGT. The CDR3 has 13 amino acids.

This chain uses TRBV4-1 with TRBJ2-5, with 14 bases fitting TRBD2. The CDR3 runs to 18 residues. J was trimmed by 8 bases and V by 0 bases; bases with no gene match: 11. The germline CDR1 and CDR2 sequences are MGHRA and YSYEKL. The CDR3 reads CASSQDLRWTSGGPTQYF. The CDR3 coding sequence is TGCGCCAGCAGCCAAGATCTCAGGTGGACTAGCGGGGGGCCTACCCAGTACTTC.

The V and J genes are TRBV20-1 and TRBJ1-1, with D maybe TRBD1 (6 bases). Trimming took off 2 bases at V and 0 bases at J, with 13 bases between the two ends. This CDR3 region has 15 residues. The germline CDR1 and CDR2 sequences are DFQATT and SNEGSKA (reference sequence). The chain's CDR3 is CSARPRQVMNTEAFF. The CDR3 DNA reads as TGCAGTGCTAGACCCCGACAGGTCATGAACACTGAAGCTTTCTTT.

This clonotype occurred many times. The CDR3 DNA sequence: TGTGCCAGCAGCTCTATAGCGGGGGCGGCCACAGATACGCAGTATTTT. Translating it yields CASSSIAGAATDTQYF. This chain connects TRBV7-3 to TRBJ2-3; 9 bases align to TRBD2. The CDR3 runs to 16 residues. V trimming: 4 bases; J trimming: 2 bases; junction bases outside the gene matches: 7. Germline V gene data show CDR1 as SGHTA and CDR2 as FQGTGA.

The chain has TRBV3-1 and TRBJ1-4, with 8 bases matching TRBD1. The CDR3 loop spans 12 amino acids. Germline lookup yields CDR1 LGHDT and CDR2 YNNKEL (reference sequence). J was trimmed by 10 bases and V by 4 bases; bases with no gene match: 2. The CDR3 is CASSRTGGKLFF. CDR3 DNA sequence: TGTGCCAGCAGCCGTACAGGGGGAAAACTGTTTTTT.

This clonotype came up many times. The chain combines TRBV27 with TRBJ1-3; TRBD1 agrees at 7 bases. The junction had 13 bases not matched to a gene; V was cut back by 2 bases and J by 3 bases. Germline V gene sequence: CDR1 MNHEY, CDR2 SMNVEV (reference sequence). This CDR3 is 18 amino acids long. For the CDR3, the DNA is TGTGCCAGCAGTTTAGACGTCCCGTGGACAGGCGGTGGAAACACCATATATTTT. It is translated as CASSLDVPWTGGGNTIYF.

Turning to this clonotype: A clone one base away is much larger, so this may be a read error. The chain uses TRBV11-2 and TRBJ1-4; no firm D call. The CDR3 is 14 residues long. The germline V gene has CDR1 SGHAT and CDR2 FQNNGV. The CDR3 nucleotides read TGTGCCAGCAGCTTAATGACAACTCATGAAGAACTGTTTTTT. Translated, it gives CASSLMTTHEELFF.

The chain recombines TRBV19 with TRBJ2-7, with D maybe TRBD1 (7 bases). Between the trimmed V and J ends, which lost 3 bases and 0 bases, there was a span of 12 bases. Germline values: CDR1 LNHDA, CDR2 SQIVND (reference sequence). The CDR3 loop spans 15 amino acids. Here the CDR3 reads CASSIGGGSSYEQYF. As DNA, the CDR3 is TGTGCCAGTAGTATTGGAGGGGGCAGCTCCTACGAGCAGTACTTC.